The 14 T cell receptor beta chains given below trace back to one sample, sequenced in a study of T cells expressing NK-cell markers. TCRdb derives one entry per CDR3 protein from the 5' RACE reads, leaving out DNA. The ten top clones account for roughly 10%, within a sample of about 370,000 distinct CDR3 sequences. Source material: blood T cells: a sorted CD56 or NKG2C T cell subset, CD4+ or CD8+ T cells, or bulk PBMC T cells (not recorded which). These receptors all come from a woman aged 45-60 years in good health.

The CDR3 is CASSDSAGGITDTQYF. V and J are TRBV10-1 and TRBJ2-3; TCRdb calls TRBD2, which cannot be checked without DNA. CDR3 length: 16 amino acids. Germline assignment: CDR1 WNHNN and CDR2 SYGVQD (reference sequence).

The chain links TRBV20-1 to TRBJ2-2; as DNA is missing, the TRBD1 call by TCRdb cannot be tested. Germline assignment: CDR1 DFQATT and CDR2 SNEGSKA (reference sequence). The CDR3 is made up of 18 amino acids. The CDR3 sequence is CSARDPTGPLLDTGELFF.

The chain is built from TRBV5-1 and TRBJ2-2; TCRdb indicates TRBD1, and absent DNA this call remains unverified. Germline CDR1 reads SGHRS; CDR2 reads YFSETQ. CDR3 length: 14 residues. This chain's CDR3 is CASSPATPWLELFF. Variable domain in full (rest from reference TRBV5-1 and TRBJ2-2): KAGVTQTPRYLIKTRGQQVTLSCSPISGHRSVSWYQQTPGQGLQFLFEYFSETQRNKGNFPGRFSGRQFSNSRSEMNVSTLELGDSALYLCASSPATPWLELFFGEGSRLTVL.

The CDR3 sequence: CASTVSAGGIDTQYF. The chain links TRBV25-1 to TRBJ2-3; the D call of TRBD2 rests on TCRdb alone, since no DNA is present to check it. The germline V gene encodes CDR1 MGHDK and CDR2 SYGVNS. This CDR3 has 15 residues. The whole variable domain, remainder taken from reference TRBV25-1 and TRBJ2-3, is EADIYQTPRYLVIGTGKKITLECSQTMGHDKMYWYQQDPGMELHLIHYSYGVNSTEKGDLSSESTVSRIRTEHFPLTLESARPSHTSQYLCASTVSAGGIDTQYFGPGTRLTVL.

The rearrangement uses TRBV6-5 and TRBJ2-1; TCRdb indicates TRBD2, and absent DNA this call remains unverified. The CDR3 has 13 amino acids. From germline, CDR1 is MNHEY and CDR2 SVGAGI. CDR3 amino acids: CASSRAGDNEQFF.

The chain couples TRBV4-1 to TRBJ2-1; TCRdb's D call of TRBD2 is untestable without DNA. Germline CDR1 is MGHRA and CDR2 is YSYEKL. The CDR3 contains 17 residues. The CDR3 loop reads CASSRGGLALLGNEQFF.

This chain joins TRBV11-2 and TRBJ2-2; TCRdb names TRBD1, which stays unverified in the absence of DNA. The CDR3 is made up of 11 amino acids. Germline V gene lookup returns CDR1 SGHAT and CDR2 FQNNGV. The CDR3 here is CASTLIGELFF.

The chain combines TRBV30 with TRBJ2-1; checking the TCRdb D call of TRBD1 is not possible without DNA. Germline CDR1 GTSNPN, CDR2 SVGIG (reference sequence). The CDR3 runs 11 residues. The chain's CDR3 is CAWSEGDEQFF. The variable domain in full, completed from reference TRBV30 and TRBJ2-1, reads SQTIHQWPATLVQPVGSPLSLECTVEGTSNPNLYWYRQAAGRGLQLLFYSVGIGQISSEVPQNLSASRPQDRQFILSSKKLLLSDSGFYLCAWSEGDEQFFGPGTRLTVL.

The V gene is TRBV2, the J gene TRBJ2-6; the D gene TCRdb calls, TRBD1, cannot be checked with no DNA. This CDR3 is built from 16 residues. Germline V gene lookup returns CDR1 SNHLY and CDR2 FYNNEI. CDR3 amino acids: CASIPEGFSGANVLTF.

The chain links TRBV5-1 to TRBJ1-1. The CDR3 covers 13 residues. CDR1 is SGHRS and CDR2 is YFSETQ in the germline V gene. CDR3 amino acids: CASASQGNTEAFF.

The rearrangement joins TRBV7-6 to TRBJ2-3; TCRdb names TRBD1, which stays unverified in the absence of DNA. This CDR3 has 12 amino acids. Germline V gene lookup returns CDR1 SGHVS and CDR2 FNYEAQ. The CDR3 here is CASSPPLGTQYF.

This chain joins TRBV12-3 or TRBV12-4 and TRBJ2-3; TCRdb's D call of TRBD1 is untestable without DNA. The CDR3 runs to 12 residues. CDR3 sequence reads: CASSLVGTGQYF.

V is TRBV7-2 and J is TRBJ2-5. Germline CDR1 is SGHTA and CDR2 is FQGNSA. The CDR3 extends over 12 amino acids. The CDR3 spells CASSDYQETQYF. The whole variable domain, remainder taken from reference TRBV7-2 and TRBJ2-5, is GAGVSQSPSNKVTEKGKDVELRCDPISGHTALYWYRQSLGQGLEFLIYFQGNSAPDKSGLPSDRFSAERTGGSVSTLTIQRTQQEDSAVYLCASSDYQETQYFGPGTRLLVL.

The chain recombines TRBV29-1 with TRBJ2-7; there is no DNA to check the TCRdb D call of TRBD1. From germline, CDR1 is SQVTM and CDR2 ANQGSEA. The CDR3 runs 13 residues. The CDR3 sequence is CSYASAGVYEQYF.